This entry lists 17 T cell receptor beta chains sequenced from one sample in a study of blood T cell repertoires in COVID-19. Measured with immunoSEQ multiplex PCR; TCRdb has only the in-frame clones, and not every one. The sample shows 25,000 to 35,000 clones, 85% to 90% of them seen only once. Sequencing was carried out using peripheral blood. These receptors were taken from a human donor with acute or convalescent COVID-19. The donor label of this sample is uncertain.

The CDR3: CASSQDREGATNEKLFF. As DNA, the CDR3 is TGCGCCAGCAGCCAAGATAGGGAGGGGGCAACTAATGAAAAACTGTTTTTT. This chain connects TRBV4-1 to TRBJ1-4; perhaps TRBD1 as D (6 bases). V gave up 0 bases and J gave up 0 bases, with 11 bases separating them. CDR1 is MGHRA, CDR2 YSYEKL, per germline. There are 17 residues in the CDR3.

A single count supports this clone. This chain connects TRBV7-2 to TRBJ1-3; 8 bases map to TRBD1. The CDR3 totals 16 residues. CDR1 SGHTA and CDR2 FQGNSA come from the germline V gene. Trimming cost V 6 bases and J 4 bases; bases outside gene matches: 11. In DNA, the CDR3 is TGTGCCAGCAGTCTAGTCACAGGGGGAATCGGAAACACCATATATTTT. Translated, it gives CASSLVTGGIGNTIYF. The full variable domain, with the rest looked up from reference TRBV7-2 and TRBJ1-3, is GAGVSQSPSNKVTEKGKDVELRCDPISGHTALYWYRQSLGQGLEFLIYFQGNSAPDKSGLPSDRFSAERTGGSVSTLTIQRTQQEDSAVYLCASSLVTGGIGNTIYFGEGSWLTVV.

This chain links TRBV19 with TRBJ1-5; the D gene is possibly TRBD1 (5 bases). The CDR3 has 14 amino acids. CDR1 and CDR2 from the germline V gene are LNHDA and SQIVND (reference sequence). The V gene lost 7 bases and the J gene lost 2 bases, with 12 bases spanning the gap. CDR3 sequence reads: CASTTDRGNQPQHF. DNA of the CDR3: TGTGCCAGTACCACCGACAGAGGCAATCAGCCCCAGCATTTT.

The rearrangement uses TRBV11-3 and TRBJ2-2; 11 nucleotides line up with TRBD2. The V and J ends lost 5 bases and 5 bases, in that order; junction bases with no gene match: 7. CDR1 SGHNT and CDR2 YENEEA come from the germline V gene. This CDR3 spans 16 amino acids. The CDR3 nucleotides read TGTGCCAGCAGCCCTACTAGCGGGAGTCCGACCGGGGAGCTGTTTTTT. It yields the protein CASSPTSGSPTGELFF. Variable domain in full (rest from reference TRBV11-3 and TRBJ2-2): EAGVVQSPRYKIIEKKQPVAFWCNPISGHNTLYWYLQNLGQGPELLIRYENEEAVDDSQLPKDRFSAERLKGVDSTLKIQPAELGDSAVYLCASSPTSGSPTGELFFGEGSRLTVL.

The table lists this clone with a count of one. This rearrangement joins TRBV7-3 to TRBJ1-6; no firm D call. The CDR3 has 13 residues. Trimming cost V 4 bases and J 8 bases, with 9 bases left between them. The germline V gene encodes CDR1 SGHTA and CDR2 FQGTGA. Here the CDR3 reads CASSSSRDSPLHF. The CDR3 nucleotides are TGTGCCAGCAGCTCTTCTCGTGATTCACCCCTCCACTTT. The full variable domain, rest sourced from reference TRBV7-3 and TRBJ1-6, is GAGVSQTPSNKVTEKGKYVELRCDPISGHTALYWYRQSLGQGPEFLIYFQGTGAADDSGLPNDRFFAVRPEGSVSTLKIQRTERGDSAVYLCASSSSRDSPLHFGNGTRLTVT.

The V gene is TRBV11-2, the J gene TRBJ1-1, with D uncertain. Looked up from germline, CDR1 is SGHAT and CDR2 is FQNNGV. This CDR3 is built from 16 residues. Trimming cost V 1 base and J 4 bases, with 16 bases left between them. The CDR3 DNA follows: TGTGCCAGCAGCTTAGGAGAGCAGGTTCGGCGCACTGAAGCTTTCTTT. This encodes CASSLGEQVRRTEAFF.

J is TRBJ2-5 and V is TRBV4-1; 11 bases agree with TRBD2. The CDR3 consists of 16 residues. The V and J ends lost 0 bases and 5 bases, in that order; junction bases with no gene match: 5. Germline CDR1 reads MGHRA; CDR2 reads YSYEKL. This CDR3 reads CASSQDLAGGRETQYF. The CDR3 DNA reads as TGCGCCAGCAGCCAAGACTTAGCGGGGGGGCGGGAGACCCAGTACTTC.

V gene TRBV24-1 combines with J gene TRBJ2-1; 10 positions agree with TRBD2. The CDR3 has 16 amino acids. Germline V gene sequence: CDR1 KGHDR, CDR2 SFDVKD. Losses at the gene ends were 0 bases for V and 9 bases for J; bases not matched to a gene: 7. This CDR3 reads CATSDLGQREGGEQFF. The CDR3 bases are TGTGCCACCAGTGATTTGGGGCAGCGGGAGGGCGGTGAGCAGTTCTTC.

The CDR3 loop reads CAWNMGRPSPYEQYF. The CDR3 DNA sequence: TGTGCCTGGAATATGGGGAGGCCCTCCCCCTACGAGCAGTACTTC. The chain is built from TRBV30 and TRBJ2-7, with a weak D call TRBD2 (6 bases). The CDR3 has 15 residues. V was clipped by 4 bases and J by 2 bases, with 18 bases between them. Germline loops: CDR1 GTSNPN, CDR2 SVGIG (reference sequence). The whole variable domain, filled in from reference TRBV30 and TRBJ2-7, reads SQTIHQWPATLVQPVGSPLSLECTVEGTSNPNLYWYRQAAGRGLQLLFYSVGIGQISSEVPQNLSASRPQDRQFILSSKKLLLSDSGFYLCAWNMGRPSPYEQYFGPGTRLTVT.

The gene calls are TRBV5-1 and TRBJ2-3, with 9 bases identical to TRBD1. Germline V gene lookup returns CDR1 SGHRS and CDR2 YFSETQ. The V segment lost 5 bases and the J segment 2 bases; nucleotides outside the gene matches: 6. This CDR3 has 15 residues. The CDR3 coding sequence is TGCGCCAGCAGTAAGGGACAGGGTGACACAGATACGCAGTATTTT. Protein product: CASSKGQGDTDTQYF.

The V gene is TRBV6-1, the J gene TRBJ1-1; 7 positions match TRBD1. The length of the CDR3 is 15 residues. V lost 0 bases to trimming and J lost 6 bases; unmatched junction nucleotides: 7. CDR1 and CDR2 (germline): MNHNS, SASEGT. The CDR3 sequence is CASSEATQGIAEAFF. Written as DNA, the CDR3 is TGTGCCAGCAGTGAAGCGACACAGGGGATTGCTGAAGCTTTCTTT.

V usage is TRBV7-9 and J usage is TRBJ2-7; D unclear. The CDR3 totals 12 residues. Trimming removed 6 bases from V and 2 bases from J, with 8 bases in between. Germline CDR1 and CDR2: SEHNR and FQNEAQ (reference sequence). CDR3 in amino acids: CASSKTAYEQYF. The DNA of the CDR3 is TGTGCCAGCAGTAAAACAGCCTACGAGCAGTACTTC.

J is TRBJ2-1 and V is TRBV5-1; D uncertain. V was trimmed by 4 bases and J by 5 bases, leaving 13 bases between them. Germline CDR1 and CDR2: SGHRS and YFSETQ. The CDR3 sequence is 14 residues long. The CDR3 loop is CASSHTTLDNEQFF. CDR3 bases: TGCGCCAGCAGCCACACGACACTGGACAATGAGCAGTTCTTC.

This chain connects TRBV6-1 to TRBJ1-1; the D gene is possibly TRBD1 (5 bases). This CDR3 region has 15 residues. In germline, CDR1 is MNHNS, CDR2 SASEGT. V was trimmed by 1 base and J by 3 bases, leaving 12 bases between them. The CDR3 nucleotides are TGTGCCAGCAGTGAAGAGGGCAGGGCGCACACTGAAGCTTTCTTT. This gives the protein CASSEEGRAHTEAFF.

The V gene is TRBV21-1, the J gene TRBJ2-7; TRBD1, as called in the table, went unchecked against the DNA. TRBV21-1 is classified as a pseudogene. The CDR3 sequence is 15 residues long. CDR3 protein: CASSKPRDIHYEQYF. For the CDR3, the DNA is TGTGCCAGCAGCAAACCCCGGGACATTCACTACGAGCAGTACTTC.

The J gene is TRBJ2-5, the V gene TRBV10-3; 10 bases map to TRBD1. Germline assignment: CDR1 ENHRY and CDR2 SYGVKD. Trimming took 6 bases from V and 3 from J; bases not matched to a gene: 4. This CDR3 comprises 14 residues. Written as DNA, the CDR3 is TGTGCCATCAGCCCCGGGACAGGGGAAGAGACCCAGTACTTC. Translation: CAISPGTGEETQYF.

The rearrangement joins TRBV5-1 to TRBJ2-3, with 9 bases that match TRBD2. CDR3 size: 15 residues. Germline V gene data show CDR1 as SGHRS and CDR2 as YFSETQ. With V trimmed by 4 bases and J by 1 base, 4 bases remained unmatched. The DNA of the CDR3 is TGCGCCAGCAGCCCTCGGACTAGCGGCACAGATACGCAGTATTTT. Its protein is CASSPRTSGTDTQYF.